The following is a T cell receptor (beta chain) sequence with its context. What it binds is unknown. TCRdb's table, derived via immunoSEQ multiplex PCR, lists solely in-frame clones and lacks some. The data show hundreds of thousands of clones, with about 98% seen just once and 0.25% to 0.35% held by the top ten. This entry belongs to a study of shared clonotypes between healthy human individuals. Regarding the study as a whole: Estimated richness values were generally larger in naive subsets than in memory subsets.

Trimming took 3 bases from V and 1 from J, leaving 10 bases between them. CDR1 is SEHNR and CDR2 is FQNEAQ in the germline V gene (reference sequence). The CDR3 spans 15 residues. Positive CCR7 selection of CD45RO-negative cells yielded the naive CD8 cells, and terminally differentiated effector memory CD45RA+ cells were excluded. Material for sequencing was naive CD8+ T cells sorted from blood. This chain connects TRBV7-9 to TRBJ2-1, with D tentatively TRBD2 (6 bases). The TCR originated in a young man in good health. Here the CDR3 reads CASSLQAGSYNEQFF. CDR3 bases: TGTGCCAGCAGCTTGCAAGCGGGTTCCTACAATGAGCAGTTCTTC.